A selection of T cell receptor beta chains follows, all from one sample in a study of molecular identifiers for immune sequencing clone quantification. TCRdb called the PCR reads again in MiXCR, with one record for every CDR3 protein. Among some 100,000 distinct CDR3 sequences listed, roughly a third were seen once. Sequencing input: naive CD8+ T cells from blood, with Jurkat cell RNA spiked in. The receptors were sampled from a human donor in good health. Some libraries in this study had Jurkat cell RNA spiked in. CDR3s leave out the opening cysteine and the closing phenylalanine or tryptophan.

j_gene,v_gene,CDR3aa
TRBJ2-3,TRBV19,ASSIWQGAKDTQY
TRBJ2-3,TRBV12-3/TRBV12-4,ASSLGGHDTQY
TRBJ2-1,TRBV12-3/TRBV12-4,ASRASSSYNEQF
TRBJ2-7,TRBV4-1,ASSQDRSGEQY
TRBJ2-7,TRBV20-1,SARDIRRDSLSYEQY
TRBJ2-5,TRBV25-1,ASSAGLAETQY
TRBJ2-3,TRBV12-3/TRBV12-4,ASSLYHTQY
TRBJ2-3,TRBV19,ASSNGRGAEPDTQY
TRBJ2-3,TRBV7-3,ASSLWGSSTDTQY
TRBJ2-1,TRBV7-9,ASSGEGSEQF
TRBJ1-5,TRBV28,ASSLLVSNQPQH
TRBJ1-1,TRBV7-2,ASSLVGSPNTEAF
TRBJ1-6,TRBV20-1,SARDLGEISYNSPLH
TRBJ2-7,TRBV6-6,ASSYDGGSSYEQY
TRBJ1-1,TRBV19,ASIGPRAGRTEAF
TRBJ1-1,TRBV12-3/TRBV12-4,ASSWRYTEAF
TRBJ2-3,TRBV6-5,ASSYRSFGDTQY
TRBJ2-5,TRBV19,ASSDRDRGRETQY
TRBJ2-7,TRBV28,ASRGQGWQEQY
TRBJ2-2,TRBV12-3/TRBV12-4,AVGRGANTGELF
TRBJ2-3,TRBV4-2,ASRPRTSHPSTDTQY
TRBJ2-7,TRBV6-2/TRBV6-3,ATDSAVSSYEQY
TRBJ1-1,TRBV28,ASTHRGGWTEAF
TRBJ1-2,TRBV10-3,AISESLPVDGYT
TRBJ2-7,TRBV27,ASSQQTRVGSYEQY
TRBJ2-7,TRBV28,ASSRQGTHEQY
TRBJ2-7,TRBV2,ASSTFDRVSYEQY
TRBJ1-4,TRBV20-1,SARGLGTPKKPTNEKLF
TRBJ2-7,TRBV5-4,ASSLGPGVTYEQY
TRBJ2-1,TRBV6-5,ASSYRTLAGGPGEQF
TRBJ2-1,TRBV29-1,SVEFSTSGSYEQF
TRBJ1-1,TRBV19,ASTADTLGVNTEAF
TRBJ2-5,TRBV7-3,ASSSTFGSGETQY
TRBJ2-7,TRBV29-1,SVEDSGLAGNSYEQY
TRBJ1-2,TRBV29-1,SVEFAAYGYT
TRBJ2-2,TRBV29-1,SVRGGSTGELF
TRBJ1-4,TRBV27,ASSSQGATNEKLF
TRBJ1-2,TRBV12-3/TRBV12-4,ASSDGQPNNGYT
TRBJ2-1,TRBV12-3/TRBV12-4,ASSLVSSGSVDHEQF
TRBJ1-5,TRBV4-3,ASSQDRGNQPQH
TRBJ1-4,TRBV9,ASSLEGHPATNEKLF